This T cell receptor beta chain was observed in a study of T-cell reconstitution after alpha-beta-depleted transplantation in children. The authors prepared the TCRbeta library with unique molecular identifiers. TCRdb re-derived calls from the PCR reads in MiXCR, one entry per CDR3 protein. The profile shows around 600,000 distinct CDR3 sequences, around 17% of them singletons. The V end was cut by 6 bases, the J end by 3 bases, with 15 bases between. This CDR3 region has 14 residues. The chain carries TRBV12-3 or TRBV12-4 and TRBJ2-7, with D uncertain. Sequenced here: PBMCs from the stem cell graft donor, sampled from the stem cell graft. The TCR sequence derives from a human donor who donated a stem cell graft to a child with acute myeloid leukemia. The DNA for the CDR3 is TGTGCCAGCAGCGTGACCGGCCACCTCTACGAGCAGTACTTC. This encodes CASSVTGHLYEQYF.